The entry below gives a single T cell receptor beta chain sequence along with its context. These data are taken from a study of CXCR3-negative and CXCR3-positive naive CD8 T cells. The CDR3 consists of 13 residues. Germline lookup yields CDR1 SGDLS and CDR2 YYNGEE. UMI-tagged TRB cDNA libraries were built via 5' RACE. TCRdb re-called the 5' RACE reads and shows each CDR3 protein once, DNA omitted. The table gives some 9,100 distinct CDR3 sequences; the top ten clones make up less than 1.5% of it. The gene calls are TRBV9 and TRBJ1-2; the TCRdb call, TRBD1, lacks DNA for checking. The TCR comes from a human donor in good health. Some clones in this sample may be carry-over from other donors' samples. Sequencing input: naive CXCR3- CD8+ T cells from blood. Subset denoted: CD45RO-CCR7+CD27+CD95- naive CD8+ T cells lacking CXCR3 (TNR3-). CDR3 protein: CASSDQGESGYTF.